What follows describes a single T cell receptor (beta chain). What it recognizes is unknown. Primed by a sample-barcoded 5' primer and a J-beta primer mix, a second PCR proceeded for 7 to 11 cycles. TCRdb re-analysed the 5' RACE reads in MiXCR, keeping a single row per CDR3 protein. The table lists about 1.4 million distinct CDR3 sequences, 55% to 75% of them singletons. This specimen belongs to a study of blood T cells in healthy people across ages. This CDR3 is built from 13 residues. With 2 bases removed from V and 12 bases from J, the gap between germline ends came to 11 bases. Germline V lookup: CDR1 SNHLY, CDR2 FYNNEI. Broader study findings: Measured against age, TCR beta diversity per million T cells decreased in a roughly linear manner.

Each donor supplied around 9.6 milliliters of peripheral blood. What was sequenced was blood. V gene TRBV2 combines with J gene TRBJ1-6; perhaps TRBD1 as D (5 bases). The sequence came from a man younger than 35 in good health. The CDR3 region is CASSESLREPLHF. The CDR3 DNA reads TGTGCCAGCAGTGAATCTCTCAGGGAACCCCTCCACTTT.